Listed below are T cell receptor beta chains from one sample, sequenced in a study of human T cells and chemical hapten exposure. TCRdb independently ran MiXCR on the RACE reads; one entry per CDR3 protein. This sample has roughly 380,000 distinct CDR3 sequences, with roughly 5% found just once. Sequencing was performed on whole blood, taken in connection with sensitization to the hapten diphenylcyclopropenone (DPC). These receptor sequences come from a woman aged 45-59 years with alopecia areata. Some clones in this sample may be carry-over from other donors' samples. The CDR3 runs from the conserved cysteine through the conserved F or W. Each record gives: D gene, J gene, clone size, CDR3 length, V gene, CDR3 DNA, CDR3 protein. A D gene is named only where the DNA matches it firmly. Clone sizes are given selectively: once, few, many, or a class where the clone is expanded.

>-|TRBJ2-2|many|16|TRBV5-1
TGCGCCAGCAGCTTGGGGACAGCCGAGGGAACCGGGGAGCTGTTTTTT
CASSLGTAEGTGELFF
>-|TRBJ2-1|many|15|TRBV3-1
TGTGCCAGCAGCCAATTCAGGGTCACCTACAATGAGCAGTTCTTC
CASSQFRVTYNEQFF
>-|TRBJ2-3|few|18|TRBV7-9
TGTGCCAGCAGCTTAGCGGAGGGACAGTCGACTGTAGCAGATACGCAGTATTTT
CASSLAEGQSTVADTQYF
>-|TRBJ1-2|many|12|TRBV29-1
TGCAGCGTTGAATTCGGGGGGAGCGGCTACACCTTC
CSVEFGGSGYTF
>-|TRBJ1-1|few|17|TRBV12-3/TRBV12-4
TGTGCCAGCAGTTCCCTAGGGCGGTGGGGCATGAACACTGAAGCTTTCTTT
CASSSLGRWGMNTEAFF
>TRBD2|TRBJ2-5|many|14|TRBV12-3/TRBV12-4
TGTGCCAGCAGTTTGGTTAGCGGGAAAGAGACCCAGTACTTC
CASSLVSGKETQYF
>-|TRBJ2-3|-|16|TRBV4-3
TGCGCCAGCAGCCAAGATTGGCCTAGCGCCACAGATACGCAGTATTTT
CASSQDWPSATDTQYF
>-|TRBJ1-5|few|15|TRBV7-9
TGTGCCAGCAGCCCCGAGACTAATAGCAATCAGCCCCAGCATTTT
CASSPETNSNQPQHF
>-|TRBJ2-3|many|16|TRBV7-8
TGTGCCAGCAGCTTAGCCCTTGGGCCTTCTTCAGATACGCAGTATTTT
CASSLALGPSSDTQYF
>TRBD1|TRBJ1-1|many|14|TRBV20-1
TGCAGTGCTACGGGGGACAGGGTTAACACTGAAGCTTTCTTT
CSATGDRVNTEAFF
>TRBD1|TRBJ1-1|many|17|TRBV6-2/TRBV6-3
TGTGCCAGCAGTTACCCCCGGGACAGGGGTAGTGACACTGAAGCTTTCTTT
CASSYPRDRGSDTEAFF
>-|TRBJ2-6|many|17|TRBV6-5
TGTGCCAGCAGTCCACTCCTTCTAGGGAACGGGGCCAACGTCCTGACTTTC
CASSPLLLGNGANVLTF
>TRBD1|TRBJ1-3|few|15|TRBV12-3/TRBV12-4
TGTGCCAGCAGTTCCCCCGGACAGGGGTGGAACACCATATATTTT
CASSSPGQGWNTIYF
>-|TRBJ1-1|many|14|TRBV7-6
TGTGCCAGCAGCTTAGCTTCAGGAGGTGTTGAAGCTTTCTTT
CASSLASGGVEAFF
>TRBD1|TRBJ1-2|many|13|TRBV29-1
TGCAGCGTTGAAGATTTACAGGGGGCGGGCTACACCTTC
CSVEDLQGAGYTF
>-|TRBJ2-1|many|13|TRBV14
TGTGCCAGCAGCCCCGCCAATTACAATGAGCAGTTCTTC
CASSPANYNEQFF
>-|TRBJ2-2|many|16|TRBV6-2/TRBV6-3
TGTGCCAGCAGTTACGGAGGGAGGTCGAACACCGGGGAGCTGTTTTTT
CASSYGGRSNTGELFF
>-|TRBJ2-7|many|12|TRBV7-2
TGTGCCAGCCGAGGGGGTAGCGTAGAGCAGTACTTC
CASRGGSVEQYF
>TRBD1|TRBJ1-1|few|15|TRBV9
TGTGCCAGCAGTGTTACGGGACAGGCGACCACTGAAGCTTTCTTT
CASSVTGQATTEAFF
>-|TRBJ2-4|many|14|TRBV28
TGTGCCAGCAGTTTAGGAGACAGCAAAAACATTCAGTACTTC
CASSLGDSKNIQYF
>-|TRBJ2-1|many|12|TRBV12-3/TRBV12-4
TGTGCCAGCAGTCTCCTAGTAAATGAGCAGTTCTTC
CASSLLVNEQFF
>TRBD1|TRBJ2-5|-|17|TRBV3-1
TGTGCCAGCAGCCCATCGGGGGACAGGGTCTTTCTAGAGACCCAGTACTTC
CASSPSGDRVFLETQYF
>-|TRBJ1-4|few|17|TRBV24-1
TGTGCCACCAGTGACCCCGACAGAGATGCAACTAATGAAAAACTGTTTTTT
CATSDPDRDATNEKLFF
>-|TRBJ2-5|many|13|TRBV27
TGTGCCAGCAGTTTTAGGAGCGGAGAGACCCAGTACTTC
CASSFRSGETQYF
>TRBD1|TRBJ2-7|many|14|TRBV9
TGTGCCAGCAGCGTAGGGACAGGGATCAACGAGCAGTACTTC
CASSVGTGINEQYF
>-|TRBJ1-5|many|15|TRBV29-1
TGCAGCCCTTGGATGGAGGGACCAACTTATCAGCCCCAGCATTTT
CSPWMEGPTYQPQHF
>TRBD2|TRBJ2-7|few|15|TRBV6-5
TGTGCCAGCAGCCCCGGGGCGGGAGCCCCCCTGGAGCAGTACTTC
CASSPGAGAPLEQYF
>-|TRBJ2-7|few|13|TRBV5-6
TGTGCCAGCAGCTCCGGTCTGGACTACGAGCAGTACTTC
CASSSGLDYEQYF
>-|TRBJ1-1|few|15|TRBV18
TGTGCCAGCTCACCACAAGCCAGGGGAGGCACTGAAGCTTTCTTT
CASSPQARGGTEAFF
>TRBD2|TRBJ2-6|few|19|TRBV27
TGTGCCAGCAGTTCCCCTTATAGCGGGAGGGCGTCTGGGGCCAACGTCCTGACTTTC
CASSSPYSGRASGANVLTF
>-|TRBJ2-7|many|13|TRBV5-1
TGCGCCAGCAGCTTTAGTTCTAGAGAGGCGCAGTACTTC
CASSFSSREAQYF
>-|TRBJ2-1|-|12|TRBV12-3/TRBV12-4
TGTGCCAGCAGATACAACTACATTGAGCAGTTCTTC
CASRYNYIEQFF
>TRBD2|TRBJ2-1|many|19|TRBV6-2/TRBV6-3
TGTGCCAGCAGTTACTCGAGGCTAGCGGGGACAATCTCCTACAATGAGCAGTTCTTC
CASSYSRLAGTISYNEQFF
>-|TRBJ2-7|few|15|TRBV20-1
TGCAGTGCTAGTGCGGCAGCCCGAGGTGCAGCCGAGCAGTACTTC
CSASAAARGAAEQYF
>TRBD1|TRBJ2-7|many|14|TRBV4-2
TGTGCCAGCACCCCGACAGGGCGATCCTACGAGCAGTACTTC
CASTPTGRSYEQYF
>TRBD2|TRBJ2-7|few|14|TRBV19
TGTGCCAGTAGTAGCGGGGGGACCACCTACGAGCAGTACTTC
CASSSGGTTYEQYF
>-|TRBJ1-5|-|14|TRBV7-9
TGTGCCAGCAGTCTTAAAGGGGGGGATCAGCCCCAGCATTTT
CASSLKGGDQPQHF